The 22 T cell receptor beta chains given below trace back to one sample, sequenced in a study of beta chain features in type 1 diabetes. The entirety of the isolated RNA underwent reverse transcription, so expressed TCRB transcripts were sequenced. Some clones are missing from TCRdb's copy, which holds only in-frame ones; the method was immunoSEQ multiplex PCR. The sample has around 160,000 clones, roughly 50% seen once. Input material: Tregs from blood. The receptors come from a man younger than 35 in good health.

The rearrangement joins TRBV10-3 to TRBJ1-2, with D unclear. V was shortened by 3 bases and J by 4 bases, with 6 bases between the two germline ends. CDR1 is ENHRY and CDR2 is SYGVKD in the germline V gene. This CDR3 has 12 residues. The CDR3 region is CAISETRYGYTF. The CDR3 DNA follows: TGTGCCATCAGTGAAACTCGCTATGGCTACACCTTC.

This sequence joins TRBV5-1 and TRBJ2-7, with 7 bases identical to TRBD1. The junction had 6 bases not matched to a gene; V was cut back by 4 bases and J by 2 bases. Germline V gene sequence: CDR1 SGHRS, CDR2 YFSETQ. CDR3 length: 14 amino acids. The CDR3 region has the DNA TGCGCCAGCAGCACGGACAGGAGCCCCTACGAGCAGTACTTC. Its protein is CASSTDRSPYEQYF. Filled out from reference TRBV5-1 and TRBJ2-7, the complete variable domain reads KAGVTQTPRYLIKTRGQQVTLSCSPISGHRSVSWYQQTPGQGLQFLFEYFSETQRNKGNFPGRFSGRQFSNSRSEMNVSTLELGDSALYLCASSTDRSPYEQYFGPGTRLTVT.

The chain uses TRBV5-1 and TRBJ2-2, with TRBD2 matching over 11 bases. The V segment lost 1 base and the J segment 4 bases; nucleotides outside the gene matches: 3. Germline V gene data show CDR1 as SGHRS and CDR2 as YFSETQ. The length of the CDR3 is 16 residues. CDR3 sequence: CASSLRLAGFTGELFF. CDR3 sequence (DNA): TGCGCCAGCAGCTTGCGACTAGCGGGGTTCACCGGGGAGCTGTTTTTT. The full variable domain, with the rest looked up from reference TRBV5-1 and TRBJ2-2, is KAGVTQTPRYLIKTRGQQVTLSCSPISGHRSVSWYQQTPGQGLQFLFEYFSETQRNKGNFPGRFSGRQFSNSRSEMNVSTLELGDSALYLCASSLRLAGFTGELFFGEGSRLTVL.

The rearrangement links TRBV6-5 to TRBJ2-7, with D possibly being TRBD2 (6 bases). This CDR3 contains 15 residues. Trimming took off 0 bases at V and 3 bases at J, with 12 bases between the two ends. CDR1 MNHEY and CDR2 SVGAGI come from the germline V gene. Here the CDR3 DNA reads TGTGCCAGCAGTTACTCTGAGAGCGGGCACTACGAGCAGTACTTC. Translating gives CASSYSESGHYEQYF.

V gene TRBV7-2 combines with J gene TRBJ2-1; 9 nucleotides align to TRBD2. The V and J ends lost 3 bases and 9 bases, in that order; junction bases with no gene match: 6. Germline-derived CDR1 and CDR2 are SGHTA and FQGNSA. The CDR3 extends over 14 amino acids. DNA of the CDR3: TGTGCCAGCAGCTTTCGCGGGGGGGCCGGTGAGCAGTTCTTC. It translates to CASSFRGGAGEQFF.

The chain uses TRBV4-2 and TRBJ2-3; possible D gene TRBD1, 6 bases. CDR3 length: 15 amino acids. Trimming took off 3 bases at V and 0 bases at J, with 10 bases between the two ends. Per the germline V gene, CDR1 is LGHNA and CDR2 is YNFKEQ. CDR3: CASSQGASSTDTQYF. The CDR3 DNA reads TGTGCCAGCAGCCAGGGGGCTTCAAGCACAGATACGCAGTATTTT.

This clone was counted between two and nine times. The chain is built from TRBV4-3 and TRBJ2-3, with 7 bases matching TRBD1. This CDR3 has 14 residues. Germline V gene data show CDR1 as LGHNA and CDR2 as YSLEER. With 2 bases clipped from V and 5 bases from J, the junction kept 4 bases outside the gene matches. The CDR3: CASSQTGTVDTQYF. As DNA, the CDR3 is TGCGCCAGCAGCCAAACCGGGACAGTAGATACGCAGTATTTT.

This clone was seen a few times. This chain links TRBV2 with TRBJ1-2; weak D call: TRBD1 (6 bases). The CDR3 consists of 12 residues. The V end was cut by 5 bases, the J end by 8 bases, with 12 bases between. Germline V gene lookup returns CDR1 SNHLY and CDR2 FYNNEI. This chain's CDR3 is CASSPTGRGYTF. In DNA, the CDR3 is TGTGCCAGCAGTCCTACAGGGCGCGGCTACACCTTC.

The chain uses TRBV10-3 and TRBJ2-3; 7 bases agree with TRBD2. With V trimmed by 4 bases and J by 4 bases, 5 bases remained unmatched. The CDR3 covers 14 residues. Germline lookup yields CDR1 ENHRY and CDR2 SYGVKD. CDR3 coding DNA: TGTGCCATCAGTGTTCGGGAGGATTCAGATACGCAGTATTTT. Protein product: CAISVREDSDTQYF.

The chain employs TRBV28 and TRBJ1-5, with 11 bases lining up with TRBD1. This CDR3 has 15 residues. Germline V gives CDR1 MDHEN, CDR2 SYDVKM. J lost 7 bases, V lost 7 bases, and 9 bases had no gene match. CDR3 amino acids: CASTLWGTGGQPQHF. The DNA for the CDR3 is TGTGCCAGCACCTTATGGGGGACAGGGGGACAGCCCCAGCATTTT. Based on the CDR3 plus reference TRBV28 and TRBJ1-5, the full variable domain is DVKVTQSSRYLVKRTGEKVFLECVQDMDHENMFWYRQDPGLGLRLIYFSYDVKMKEKGDIPEGYSVSREKKERFSLILESASTNQTSMYLCASTLWGTGGQPQHFGDGTRLSIL.

V is TRBV5-1 and J is TRBJ1-3; tentative D call: TRBD1 (5 bases). CDR1 SGHRS and CDR2 YFSETQ come from the germline V gene. The CDR3 is made up of 15 amino acids. V dropped 2 bases and J dropped 0 bases, with 9 bases sitting between them. The CDR3 bases are TGCGCCAGCAGCTTCGGACACAGCTCTGGAAACACCATATATTTT. Protein: CASSFGHSSGNTIYF.

The V and J genes are TRBV27 and TRBJ2-2; a weak D match, TRBD2 (6 bases). The CDR3 totals 14 residues. Per the germline V gene, CDR1 is MNHEY and CDR2 is SMNVEV (reference sequence). V lost 3 bases, J lost 6 bases, and 11 bases lay in between. The CDR3: CASSLEGRSGELFF. Here the CDR3 DNA reads TGTGCCAGCAGTTTGGAGGGGCGCTCCGGGGAGCTGTTTTTT.

This clone was found a few times. The V and J genes are TRBV5-4 and TRBJ2-7, with TRBD2 matching over 7 bases. This CDR3 is 16 amino acids long. The ends lost 0 bases at V and 3 bases at J; junction bases unmatched: 9. The germline V gene has CDR1 SGHNT and CDR2 YYREEE (reference sequence). The CDR3 DNA follows: TGTGCCAGCAGCTTGGCCAGAACTAGCGACCTCTACGAGCAGTACTTC. It translates to CASSLARTSDLYEQYF.

The chain has TRBV6-6 and TRBJ2-6; D is undetermined. Trimming shortened V by 1 base and J by 8 bases, and 9 bases separated the two germline ends. The CDR3 is 14 amino acids. CDR1 and CDR2 from the germline V gene are MNHNY and SVGAGI (reference sequence). CDR3: CASSYYTPSNVLTF. CDR3 nucleotides: TGTGCCAGCAGTTACTACACGCCCTCCAACGTCCTGACTTTC.

This clone has just a few counts. The chain carries TRBV28 and TRBJ2-1, with 9 bases lining up with TRBD2. This CDR3 is 16 amino acids long. Germline CDR1 and CDR2: MDHEN and SYDVKM. The V gene end was trimmed by 4 bases and the J gene end by 10 bases; junction bases not matched to a gene: 14. The CDR3 nucleotides are TGTGCCAGCAGTTCCTTCCTAGCGGGACCCCCTGGGGAGCAGTTCTTC. Translation: CASSSFLAGPPGEQFF.

The chain combines TRBV19 with TRBJ1-5, with 8 bases aligning to TRBD1. The CDR3 is made up of 19 amino acids. V was clipped by 7 bases and J by 0 bases; unmatched bases: 17. Germline CDR1 and CDR2: LNHDA and SQIVND (reference sequence). CDR3 in amino acids: CASKGTPPGGADSNQPQHF. The CDR3 coding sequence is TGTGCCAGTAAGGGGACCCCGCCAGGGGGCGCGGATAGCAATCAGCCCCAGCATTTT.

V and J are TRBV5-1 and TRBJ2-1, with 7 bases fitting TRBD2. Germline V gene sequence: CDR1 SGHRS, CDR2 YFSETQ. This CDR3 is 13 amino acids long. J gave up 4 bases and V 7 bases, and 5 bases lay outside the gene matches. CDR3 residues: CASAGGEYNEQFF. In nucleotides, the CDR3 is TGCGCCAGCGCTGGGGGGGAATACAATGAGCAGTTCTTC.

The chain links TRBV4-2 to TRBJ1-1; a possible D gene is TRBD1 (5 bases). V lost 3 bases and J lost 4, with 18 bases in between. Germline loops: CDR1 LGHNA, CDR2 YNFKEQ. The length of the CDR3 is 16 residues. In DNA, the CDR3 is TGTGCCAGCAGCCACGACTCGGGGGGATTGGGCACTGAAGCTTTCTTT. Translating gives CASSHDSGGLGTEAFF.

This chain joins TRBV5-1 and TRBJ2-7; D call uncertain. V dropped 4 bases and J dropped 9 bases, with 11 bases sitting between them. This CDR3 has 11 residues. Germline values: CDR1 SGHRS, CDR2 YFSETQ. The CDR3 spells CASSRGPRQYF. CDR3 DNA: TGCGCCAGCAGCCGAGGCCCGCGGCAGTACTTC.

The genes are TRBV6-5 and TRBJ2-7, with D possibly TRBD1 on 5 matching bases. Per the germline V gene, CDR1 is MNHEY and CDR2 is SVGAGI. V lost 4 bases and J 3 bases, leaving 10 bases between the germline ends. CDR3 length equals 13 residues. CDR3 amino acids: CASSFIQGYEQYF. The CDR3 nucleotides read TGTGCCAGCAGTTTTATCCAGGGCTACGAGCAGTACTTC.

The chain employs TRBV2 and TRBJ1-6, with 10 bases lining up with TRBD1. Looked up from germline, CDR1 is SNHLY and CDR2 is FYNNEI. V shed 6 bases, J shed 7 bases, and the junction held 0 bases outside the gene matches. This CDR3 region has 13 residues. CDR3: CASRGQGNSPLHF. DNA for the CDR3: TGTGCCAGCAGGGGACAGGGGAATTCACCCCTCCACTTT.

This sequence joins TRBV28 and TRBJ2-7; D might be TRBD2 (5 bases). V lost 3 bases to trimming and J lost 0 bases, with 9 bases between them. Germline-derived CDR1 and CDR2 are MDHEN and SYDVKM. The CDR3 is 14 residues long. In DNA, the CDR3 is TGTGCCAGCAGTTTCGAGGGTATCTCCTACGAGCAGTACTTC. It encodes CASSFEGISYEQYF.